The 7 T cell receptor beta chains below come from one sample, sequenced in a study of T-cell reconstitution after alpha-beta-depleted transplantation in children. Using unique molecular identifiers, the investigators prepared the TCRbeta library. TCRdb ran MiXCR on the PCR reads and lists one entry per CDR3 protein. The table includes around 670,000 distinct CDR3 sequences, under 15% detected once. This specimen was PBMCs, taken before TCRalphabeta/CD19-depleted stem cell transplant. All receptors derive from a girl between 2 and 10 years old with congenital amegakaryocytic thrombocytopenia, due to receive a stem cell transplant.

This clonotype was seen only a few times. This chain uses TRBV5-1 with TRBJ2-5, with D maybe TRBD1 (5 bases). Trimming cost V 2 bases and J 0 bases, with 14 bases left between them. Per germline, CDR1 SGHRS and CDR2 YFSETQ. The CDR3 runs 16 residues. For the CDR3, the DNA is TGCGCCAGCAGCTTAAATCGACAGACCTACCAAGAGACCCAGTACTTC. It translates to CASSLNRQTYQETQYF.

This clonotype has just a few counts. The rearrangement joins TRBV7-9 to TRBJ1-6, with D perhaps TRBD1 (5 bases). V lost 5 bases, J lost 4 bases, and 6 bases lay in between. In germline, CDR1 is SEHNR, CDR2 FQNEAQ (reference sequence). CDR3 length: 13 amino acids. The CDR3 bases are TGTGCCAGCAGCGGGACTTATAATTCACCCCTCCACTTT. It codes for CASSGTYNSPLHF. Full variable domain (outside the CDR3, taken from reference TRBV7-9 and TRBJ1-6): DTGVSQNPRHKITKRGQNVTFRCDPISEHNRLYWYRQTLGQGPEFLTYFQNEAQLEKSRLLSDRFSAERPKGSFSTLEIQRTEQGDSAMYLCASSGTYNSPLHFGNGTRLTVT.

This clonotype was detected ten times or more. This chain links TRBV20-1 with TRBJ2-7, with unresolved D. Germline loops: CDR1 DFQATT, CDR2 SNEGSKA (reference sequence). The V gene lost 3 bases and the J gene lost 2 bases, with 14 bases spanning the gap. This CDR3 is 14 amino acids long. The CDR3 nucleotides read TGCAGTGCTAGCGGTCATGCTAACACCTACGAGCAGTACTTC. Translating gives CSASGHANTYEQYF.

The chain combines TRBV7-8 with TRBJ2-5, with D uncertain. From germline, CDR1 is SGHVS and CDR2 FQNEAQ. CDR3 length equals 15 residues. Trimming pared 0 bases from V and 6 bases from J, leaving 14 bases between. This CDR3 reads CASSLAFGDGKTQYF. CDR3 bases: TGTGCCAGCAGCTTAGCGTTCGGCGATGGGAAGACCCAGTACTTC.

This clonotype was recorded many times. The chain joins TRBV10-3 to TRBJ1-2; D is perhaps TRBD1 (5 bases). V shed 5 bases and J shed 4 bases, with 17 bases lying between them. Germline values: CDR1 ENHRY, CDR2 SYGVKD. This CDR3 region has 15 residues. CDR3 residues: CAISLGPQGPYGYTF. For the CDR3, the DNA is TGTGCCATCAGTTTGGGACCTCAAGGCCCCTATGGCTACACCTTC.

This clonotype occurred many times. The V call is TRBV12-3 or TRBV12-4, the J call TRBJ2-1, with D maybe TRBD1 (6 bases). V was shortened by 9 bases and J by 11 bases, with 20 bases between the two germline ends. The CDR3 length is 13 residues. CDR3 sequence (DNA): TGTGCCAGTACACCGACAGGCTTTCCTAAGCAGTTCTTC. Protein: CASTPTGFPKQFF.

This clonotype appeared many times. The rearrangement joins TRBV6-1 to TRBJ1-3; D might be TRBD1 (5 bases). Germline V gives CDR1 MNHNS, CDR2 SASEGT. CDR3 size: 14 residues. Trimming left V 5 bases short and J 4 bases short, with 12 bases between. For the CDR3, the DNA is TGTGCCAGCAGTCTGCCGGACATAGGAAACACCATATATTTT. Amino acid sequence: CASSLPDIGNTIYF.